Below are 17 T cell receptor beta chains sequenced from a single sample in a study of cytomegalovirus exposure and HLA in healthy donors. Measured with immunoSEQ multiplex PCR; TCRdb has only the in-frame clones, and not every one. The table records 90,000 to 100,000 clones, roughly 90% of them present only once. Sequencing input: PBMCs. These receptors were taken from a man aged 18 to 35 in good health and CMV-seropositive.

The chain couples TRBV7-2 to TRBJ1-2, with TRBD1 identical over 10 bases. The CDR3 spans 17 residues. Germline assignment: CDR1 SGHTA and CDR2 FQGNSA. The ends lost 1 base at V and 5 bases at J; junction bases unmatched: 10. This CDR3 reads CASSLEGYGTGVYGYTF. For the CDR3, the DNA is TGTGCCAGCAGCTTAGAGGGTTACGGGACAGGGGTTTATGGCTACACCTTC.

The chain uses TRBV7-8 and TRBJ2-7, with 8 bases lining up with TRBD2. From germline, CDR1 is SGHVS and CDR2 FQNEAQ. The length of the CDR3 is 15 residues. V was pared by 6 bases and J by 6 bases, with 13 bases of the junction left unmatched. This CDR3 reads CASRPTSGLNLEQYF. The CDR3 DNA follows: TGTGCCAGCAGGCCCACTAGCGGACTAAATCTCGAGCAGTACTTC.

The count of this clone is one. This chain links TRBV27 with TRBJ1-1; D is uncertain. This CDR3 has 15 amino acids. V lost 0 bases and J 4 bases, leaving 12 bases between the germline ends. CDR1 is MNHEY, CDR2 SMNVEV, per germline (reference sequence). CDR3 sequence: CASSLSIRVGTEAFF. Written as DNA, the CDR3 is TGTGCCAGCAGTTTATCAATCCGGGTCGGCACTGAAGCTTTCTTT.

The chain recombines TRBV4-2 with TRBJ2-1; the match to TRBD2 covers 9 bases. The CDR3 spans 16 residues. Trimming removed 0 bases from V and 2 bases from J; junction bases left unmatched: 2. Looked up from germline, CDR1 is LGHNA and CDR2 is YNFKEQ. DNA for the CDR3: TGTGCCAGCAGCCAAGAGCGGGGGGGCACCTACAATGAGCAGTTCTTC. Protein: CASSQERGGTYNEQFF.

The chain couples TRBV9 to TRBJ2-3; TRBD2 matches at 7 bases. CDR3 length: 15 residues. Germline lookup yields CDR1 SGDLS and CDR2 YYNGEE. The ends lost 1 base at V and 0 bases at J; junction bases unmatched: 2. The CDR3 spells CASSVLGGSTDTQYF. CDR3 sequence (DNA): TGTGCCAGCAGCGTATTGGGGGGGAGCACAGATACGCAGTATTTT.

J is TRBJ2-2 and V is TRBV9; 10 bases match TRBD2. CDR1 is SGDLS, CDR2 YYNGEE, per germline. J lost 6 bases, V lost 3 bases, and 8 bases had no gene match. The CDR3 has 16 amino acids. CDR3 sequence: CASSGLLAGAAGELFF. The CDR3, as DNA: TGTGCCAGCAGCGGGCTCCTAGCGGGAGCGGCCGGGGAGCTGTTTTTT.

The rearrangement links TRBV7-3 to TRBJ2-5, with 7 bases matching TRBD2. The CDR3 loop spans 15 amino acids. V dropped 5 bases and J dropped 2; count of bases not matched to a gene: 8. Germline CDR1 SGHTA, CDR2 FQGTGA. CDR3 in amino acids: CASSGMGGDQETQYF. The CDR3 DNA reads as TGTGCCAGCAGCGGAATGGGGGGGGATCAAGAGACCCAGTACTTC.

The genes are TRBV25-1 and TRBJ1-5; tentative D call: TRBD1 (5 bases). Germline CDR1 MGHDK, CDR2 SYGVNS. Trimming removed 3 bases from V and 0 bases from J, with 9 bases in between. The CDR3 has 15 amino acids. The CDR3, as DNA: TGTGCCAGCAGTGATGGGGCCTATAGCAATCAGCCCCAGCATTTT. Encoded protein: CASSDGAYSNQPQHF.

This chain joins TRBV28 and TRBJ2-7; D is perhaps TRBD1 (5 bases). Per the germline V gene, CDR1 is MDHEN and CDR2 is SYDVKM. V was pared by 5 bases and J by 1 base, with 24 bases between. The CDR3 is 18 residues long. CDR3 in amino acids: CASSDLRATGPSSYEQYF. Written as DNA, the CDR3 is TGTGCCAGCAGTGATCTCCGGGCAACAGGCCCCTCTTCCTACGAGCAGTACTTC.

V usage is TRBV5-4 and J usage is TRBJ2-1; 7 positions match TRBD2. Germline-derived CDR1 and CDR2 are SGHNT and YYREEE (reference sequence). The CDR3 runs to 17 residues. V was clipped by 4 bases and J by 0 bases; unmatched bases: 10. The CDR3 DNA sequence: TGTGCCAGCAGCCCAGGGACTACCGGGAGCTCCTACAATGAGCAGTTCTTC. Its protein product is CASSPGTTGSSYNEQFF.

The chain uses TRBV7-2 and TRBJ2-1; 10 bases are a match to TRBD1. Germline trimming cut 5 bases from V and 8 bases from J; bases unmatched to any gene: 6. This CDR3 region has 14 residues. Germline lookup yields CDR1 SGHTA and CDR2 FQGNSA. The chain's CDR3 is CASSVGTGVYEQFF. DNA of the CDR3: TGTGCCAGCAGCGTAGGGACAGGGGTATATGAGCAGTTCTTC.

V gene TRBV5-6 combines with J gene TRBJ2-1; TRBD2 aligns across 7 bases. Trimming took 0 bases from V and 4 from J; bases not matched to a gene: 7. The CDR3 covers 16 residues. Per the germline V gene, CDR1 is SGHDT and CDR2 is YYEEEE. The DNA for the CDR3 is TGTGCCAGCAGCTTGGGATCGGCTAGCGGTTACAATGAGCAGTTCTTC. Translation: CASSLGSASGYNEQFF.

The chain recombines TRBV27 with TRBJ2-7; TRBD2 aligns across 8 bases. Germline assignment: CDR1 MNHEY and CDR2 SMNVEV (reference sequence). Trimming at V came to 2 bases and at J to 5 bases, leaving 8 bases not matched to a gene. There are 15 residues in the CDR3. The DNA of the CDR3 is TGTGCCAGCAGTTTACCCGGGACTAGGAGGAACGAGCAGTACTTC. It encodes CASSLPGTRRNEQYF.

This rearrangement joins TRBV6-1 to TRBJ1-5, with D possibly TRBD1 on 5 matching bases. Trimming left V 3 bases short and J 3 bases short, with 9 bases between. CDR3 length: 14 residues. From germline, CDR1 is MNHNS and CDR2 SASEGT. CDR3 sequence: CASSDAGINQPQHF. In DNA, the CDR3 is TGTGCCAGCAGTGACGCAGGGATCAATCAGCCCCAGCATTTT.

The chain employs TRBV7-2 and TRBJ2-7, with D tentatively TRBD1 (5 bases). The CDR3 totals 14 residues. CDR1 and CDR2 from the germline V gene are SGHTA and FQGNSA. Trimming removed 6 bases at V and 6 bases at J, with 18 bases between. The CDR3 DNA reads TGTGCCAGCAGTCGACATGGGGCAAGGGGCGAGCAGTACTTC. It specifies CASSRHGARGEQYF.

The table lists this clone with a few counts. The rearrangement links TRBV28 to TRBJ1-5; weak D call: TRBD1 (6 bases). CDR3 length equals 13 residues. CDR1 and CDR2 from the germline V gene are MDHEN and SYDVKM. Trimming took off 9 bases at V and 6 bases at J, with 15 bases between the two ends. The CDR3 is CASISGEGQPQHF. CDR3 sequence (DNA): TGTGCCAGTATCTCAGGGGAGGGTCAGCCCCAGCATTTT.

The chain carries TRBV19 and TRBJ1-2; unclear D gene. Germline V gives CDR1 LNHDA, CDR2 SQIVND (reference sequence). The CDR3 covers 14 residues. V lost 5 bases to trimming and J lost 4 bases, with 14 bases between them. CDR3 nucleotide sequence: TGTGCCAGTAGTCTACCTATACCACCCTATGGCTACACCTTC. Translating gives CASSLPIPPYGYTF.